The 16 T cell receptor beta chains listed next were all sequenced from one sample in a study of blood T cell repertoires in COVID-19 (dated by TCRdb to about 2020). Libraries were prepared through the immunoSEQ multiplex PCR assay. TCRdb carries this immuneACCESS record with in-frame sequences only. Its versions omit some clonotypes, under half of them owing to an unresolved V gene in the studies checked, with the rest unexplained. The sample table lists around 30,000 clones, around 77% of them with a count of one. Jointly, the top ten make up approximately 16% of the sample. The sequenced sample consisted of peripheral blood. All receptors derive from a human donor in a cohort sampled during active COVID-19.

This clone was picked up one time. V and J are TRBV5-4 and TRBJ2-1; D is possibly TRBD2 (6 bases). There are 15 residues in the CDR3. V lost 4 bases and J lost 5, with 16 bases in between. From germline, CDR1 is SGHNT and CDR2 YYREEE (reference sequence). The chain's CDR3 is CASSPRRRGNNEQFF. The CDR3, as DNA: TGTGCCAGCAGCCCACGGAGACGGGGGAACAATGAGCAGTTCTTC.

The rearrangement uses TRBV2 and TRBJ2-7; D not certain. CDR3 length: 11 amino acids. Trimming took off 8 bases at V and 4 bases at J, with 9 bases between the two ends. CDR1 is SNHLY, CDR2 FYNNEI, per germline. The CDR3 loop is CASHFKYEQYF. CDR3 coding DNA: TGTGCCAGCCACTTTAAATACGAGCAGTACTTC.

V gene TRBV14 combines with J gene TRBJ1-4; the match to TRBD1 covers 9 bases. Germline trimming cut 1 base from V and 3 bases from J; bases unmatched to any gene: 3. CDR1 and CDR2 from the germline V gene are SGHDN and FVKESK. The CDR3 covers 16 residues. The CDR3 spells CASSQVRTGANEKLFF. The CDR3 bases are TGTGCCAGCAGCCAAGTCCGGACAGGGGCTAATGAAAAACTGTTTTTT.

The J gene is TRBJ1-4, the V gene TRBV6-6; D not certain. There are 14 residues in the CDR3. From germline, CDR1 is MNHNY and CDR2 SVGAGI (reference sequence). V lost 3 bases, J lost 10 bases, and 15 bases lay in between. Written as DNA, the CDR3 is TGTGCCAGCAGTTATGCAGCGGGGTCGGGAAAACTGTTTTTT. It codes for CASSYAAGSGKLFF.

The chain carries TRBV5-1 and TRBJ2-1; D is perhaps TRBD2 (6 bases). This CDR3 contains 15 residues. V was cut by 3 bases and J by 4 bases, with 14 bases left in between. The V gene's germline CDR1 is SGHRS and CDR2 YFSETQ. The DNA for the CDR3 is TGCGCCAGCAGCTCCTCAGCGGGTAAATACAATGAGCAGTTCTTC. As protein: CASSSSAGKYNEQFF.

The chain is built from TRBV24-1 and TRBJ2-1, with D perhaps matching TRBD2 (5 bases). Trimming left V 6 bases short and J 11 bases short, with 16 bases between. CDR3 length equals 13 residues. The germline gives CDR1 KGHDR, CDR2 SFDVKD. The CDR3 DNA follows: TGTGCCACCAGTCCTCACACTAGTACACAGCAGTTCTTC. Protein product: CATSPHTSTQQFF.

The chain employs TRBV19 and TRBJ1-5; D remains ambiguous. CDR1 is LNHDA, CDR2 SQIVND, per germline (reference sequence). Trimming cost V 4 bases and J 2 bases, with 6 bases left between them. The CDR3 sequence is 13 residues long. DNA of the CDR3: TGTGCCAGTAGTAGGGGAGGCAATCAGCCCCAGCATTTT. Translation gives CASSRGGNQPQHF.

For the CDR3, the DNA is TGTGCCAGCAGCTTGGAAGGGGCCACCACTGAAGCTTTCTTT. It translates to CASSLEGATTEAFF. The V gene is TRBV5-4, the J gene TRBJ1-1, with D maybe TRBD1 (5 bases). The ends were cut back, 0 bases at V and 4 bases at J, with 10 bases in the middle. This CDR3 has 14 amino acids. The germline CDR1 and CDR2 sequences are SGHNT and YYREEE (reference sequence).

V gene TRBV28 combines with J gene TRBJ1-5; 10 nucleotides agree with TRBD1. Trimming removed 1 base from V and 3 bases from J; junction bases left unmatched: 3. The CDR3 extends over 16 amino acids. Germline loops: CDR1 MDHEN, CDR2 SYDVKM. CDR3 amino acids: CASSLSGTGVNQPQHF. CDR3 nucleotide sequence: TGTGCCAGCAGTTTATCAGGGACAGGGGTCAATCAGCCCCAGCATTTT.

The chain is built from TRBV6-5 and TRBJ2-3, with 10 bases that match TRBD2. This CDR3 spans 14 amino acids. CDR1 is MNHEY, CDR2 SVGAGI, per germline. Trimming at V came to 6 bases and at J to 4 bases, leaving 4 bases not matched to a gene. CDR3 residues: CASRSGGAADTQYF. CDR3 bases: TGTGCCAGCAGGAGCGGGGGGGCAGCAGATACGCAGTATTTT.

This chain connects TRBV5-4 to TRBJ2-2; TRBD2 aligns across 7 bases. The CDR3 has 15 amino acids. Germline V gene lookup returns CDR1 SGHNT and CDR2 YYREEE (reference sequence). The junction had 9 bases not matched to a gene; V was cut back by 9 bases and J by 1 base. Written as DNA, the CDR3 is TGTGCCACCCGAGCGGGGACCAGGAACACCGGGGAGCTGTTTTTT. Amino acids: CATRAGTRNTGELFF.

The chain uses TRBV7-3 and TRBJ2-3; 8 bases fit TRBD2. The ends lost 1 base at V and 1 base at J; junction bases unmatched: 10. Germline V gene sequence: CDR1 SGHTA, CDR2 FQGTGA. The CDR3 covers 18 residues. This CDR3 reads CASSLIGGSGVRTDTQYF. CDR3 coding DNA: TGTGCCAGCAGCTTAATTGGGGGTAGCGGGGTCCGCACAGATACGCAGTATTTT.

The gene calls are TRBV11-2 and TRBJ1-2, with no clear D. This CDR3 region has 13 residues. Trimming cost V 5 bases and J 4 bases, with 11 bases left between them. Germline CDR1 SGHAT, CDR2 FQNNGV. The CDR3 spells CASSPDDFYGYTF. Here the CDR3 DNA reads TGTGCCAGCAGCCCAGACGACTTCTATGGCTACACCTTC.

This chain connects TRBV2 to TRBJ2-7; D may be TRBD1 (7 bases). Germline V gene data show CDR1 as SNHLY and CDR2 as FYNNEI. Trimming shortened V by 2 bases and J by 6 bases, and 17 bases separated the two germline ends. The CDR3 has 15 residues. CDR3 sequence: CASSEYGGGRAEQYF. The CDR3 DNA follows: TGTGCCAGCAGTGAATACGGAGGGGGCCGCGCCGAGCAGTACTTC.

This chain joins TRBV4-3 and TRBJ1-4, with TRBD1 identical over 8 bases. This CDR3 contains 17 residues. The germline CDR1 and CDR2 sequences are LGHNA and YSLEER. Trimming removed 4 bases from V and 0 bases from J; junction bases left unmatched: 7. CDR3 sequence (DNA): TGCGCCAGCAGCCTAGGACAGGGACTCGCAACTAATGAAAAACTGTTTTTT. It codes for CASSLGQGLATNEKLFF.

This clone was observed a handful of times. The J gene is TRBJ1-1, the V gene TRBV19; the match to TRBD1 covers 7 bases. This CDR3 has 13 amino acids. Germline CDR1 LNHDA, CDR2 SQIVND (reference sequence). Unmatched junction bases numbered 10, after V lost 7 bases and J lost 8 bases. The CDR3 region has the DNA TGTGCCAGTAATTGGGCAGGGGGGATGGAAGCTTTCTTT. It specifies CASNWAGGMEAFF.